This TCR beta chain stems from a study of blood T cell repertoires in COVID-19. As for the study in general: Acute-phase and convalescent COVID-19 samples originated in the United States, Italy and Spain. The cDNA or gDNA used as material had been derived from T cells, B-cell-depleted T cells, or PBMCs.

The V gene's germline CDR1 is MNHEY and CDR2 SVGAGI. This CDR3 region has 14 residues. V lost 5 bases to trimming and J lost 2 bases, with 13 bases between them. Authors' methods: Reference gene primer amplification in the assay estimated nucleated cell counts. Profiled with immunoSEQ multiplex PCR; TCRdb holds only in-frame clones, not every one. V, J and clone size are those of that table, while D and trimming were read from the DNA. The sample holds over 300,000 clones, more than 70% seen once. Sample: peripheral blood. The chain uses TRBV6-5 and TRBJ2-7; D might be TRBD1 (5 bases). This TCR derives from a woman aged 45-59 years with acute or convalescent COVID-19. In DNA, the CDR3 is TGTGCCAGCAGTATCAACGACAGAGCCTACGAGCAGTACTTC. Protein product: CASSINDRAYEQYF.